The subject of this entry is one TCR beta chain. Its antigen remains unidentified. The ends were cut back, 2 bases at V and 6 bases at J, with 14 bases in the middle. CDR3 length: 15 residues. Germline V gene sequence: CDR1 MNHEY, CDR2 SVGAGI. This sample was taken from a study of a mutant IDH1 vaccine in newly diagnosed glioma. Study-wide context: The treated group averaged approximately 42 years old and was about 62% male, around 38% female. Study results and caveats: Around 93% of patients showed vaccine-induced immune responses across multiple MHC alleles. Changes to the top peripheral T cell clonotypes appeared unrelated to pseudoprogression.

Time point indicated: baseline, week 1 (first vaccination visit). As for treatment: pre-vaccination baseline after standard-of-care therapy. New WHO grade 3 or 4 IDH1-mutant, ATRX-lost astrocytomas were present in all donors. The data were produced by immunoSEQ multiplex PCR, yet TCRdb's version contains in-frame clones alone and is incomplete. Here the sample spans tens of thousands of clones, roughly 80% being singletons. Sample: PBMCs, taken from a glioma patient treated with radiotherapy, temozolomide or both. The clonotype was recovered from a woman between 35 and 50 years old with glioma. The chain carries TRBV6-5 and TRBJ2-1; maybe TRBD2 (7 bases). CDR3 sequence reads: CASSYGGEGGNEQFF. The CDR3 region has the DNA TGTGCCAGCAGTTACGGGGGGGAAGGGGGCAATGAGCAGTTCTTC.